The 11 T cell receptor beta chains listed next were all sequenced from one sample in a study of glioma-infiltrating T cells after dendritic cell vaccination. Measured with immunoSEQ multiplex PCR; TCRdb has only the in-frame clones, and not every one. The repertoire includes tens of thousands of clones, about 83% of them detected once, and around 2.9% sits in the top ten. Sample: blood, taken before dendritic cell vaccination. The receptor set was obtained from a human donor with glioblastoma.

J is TRBJ2-7 and V is TRBV27; 8 positions match TRBD2. From germline, CDR1 is MNHEY and CDR2 SMNVEV (reference sequence). This CDR3 is 17 amino acids long. Trimming at V came to 6 bases and at J to 2 bases, leaving 15 bases not matched to a gene. CDR3 protein: CASSPISPSGRPYEQYF. The CDR3, as DNA: TGTGCCAGCAGCCCGATCAGCCCTAGCGGGCGCCCCTACGAGCAGTACTTC.

The rearrangement links TRBV5-4 to TRBJ2-7; D is undetermined. Germline V lookup: CDR1 SGHNT, CDR2 YYREEE (reference sequence). The CDR3 consists of 12 residues. V gave up 3 bases and J gave up 6 bases, with 10 bases separating them. The CDR3 region is CASSSPGIEQYF. CDR3 sequence (DNA): TGTGCCAGCAGCTCTCCAGGTATCGAGCAGTACTTC.

The chain links TRBV5-6 to TRBJ1-1; 10 bases fit TRBD1. J gave up 4 bases and V 0 bases, and 9 bases lay outside the gene matches. CDR1 and CDR2 from the germline V gene are SGHDT and YYEEEE. CDR3 length: 17 amino acids. CDR3: CASSLVGDRGTITEAFF. The CDR3, as DNA: TGTGCCAGCAGCTTGGTAGGGGACAGGGGAACCATCACTGAAGCTTTCTTT.

V gene TRBV5-1 combines with J gene TRBJ1-2, with a weak D call TRBD1 (5 bases). Per germline, CDR1 SGHRS and CDR2 YFSETQ. The CDR3 has 17 residues. V shed 4 bases and J shed 5 bases, with 24 bases lying between them. The CDR3: CASSVLGGPAGGYGYTF. Written as DNA, the CDR3 is TGCGCCAGCAGCGTGTTGGGTGGTCCCGCGGGGGGATATGGCTACACCTTC.

The chain links TRBV9 to TRBJ1-1; no reliable D call. Looked up from germline, CDR1 is SGDLS and CDR2 is YYNGEE. V was pared by 1 base and J by 1 base, with 8 bases between. This CDR3 spans 14 amino acids. CDR3 nucleotides: TGTGCCAGCAGCGTAACCCAGAAGAACACTGAAGCTTTCTTT. Protein product: CASSVTQKNTEAFF.

This rearrangement joins TRBV4-1 to TRBJ2-7, with D perhaps TRBD2 (6 bases). Germline V gene data show CDR1 as MGHRA and CDR2 as YSYEKL. The CDR3 is 17 amino acids. The V end was cut by 1 base, the J end by 5 bases, with 21 bases between. The CDR3 loop reads CASSQGASNLRGHEQYF. Written as DNA, the CDR3 is TGCGCCAGCAGCCAAGGGGCTAGCAATCTGCGGGGCCACGAGCAGTACTTC.

This sequence joins TRBV5-6 and TRBJ2-1, with 11 positions matching TRBD1. This CDR3 contains 16 residues. Germline V gene lookup returns CDR1 SGHDT and CDR2 YYEEEE. V lost 4 bases, J lost 3 bases, and 6 bases stayed unmatched. DNA for the CDR3: TGTGCCAGCAGCGCCGGGACAGGGGGTGGCTACAATGAGCAGTTCTTC. This encodes CASSAGTGGGYNEQFF.

The V gene is TRBV7-6, the J gene TRBJ1-2; possibly TRBD1 for D (5 bases). With 2 bases removed from V and 0 bases from J, the gap between germline ends came to 10 bases. CDR1 and CDR2 (germline): SGHVS, FNYEAQ. This CDR3 comprises 15 residues. DNA for the CDR3: TGTGCCAGCAGCTTATCGGGGGAGTCTAACTATGGCTACACCTTC. Its protein product is CASSLSGESNYGYTF. The complete variable domain, with remaining parts taken from reference TRBV7-6 and TRBJ1-2, reads GAGVSQSPRYKVTKRGQDVALRCDPISGHVSLYWYRQALGQGPEFLTYFNYEAQQDKSGLPNDRFSAERPEGSISTLTIQRTEQRDSAMYRCASSLSGESNYGYTFGSGTRLTVV.

V is TRBV5-4 and J is TRBJ1-4; D might be TRBD1 (6 bases). V was shortened by 0 bases and J by 8 bases, with 11 bases between the two germline ends. CDR1 and CDR2 (germline): SGHNT, YYREEE (reference sequence). The length of the CDR3 is 14 residues. The CDR3 sequence: CASSLEGVGEKLFF. The CDR3 DNA follows: TGTGCCAGCAGCTTGGAGGGGGTAGGAGAAAAACTGTTTTTT. Full variable domain (outside the CDR3, taken from reference TRBV5-4 and TRBJ1-4): ETGVTQSPTHLIKTRGQQVTLRCSSQSGHNTVSWYQQALGQGPQFIFQYYREEENGRGNFPPRFSGLQFPNYSSELNVNALELDDSALYLCASSLEGVGEKLFFGSGTQLSVL.

This chain links TRBV7-9 with TRBJ1-3, with a weak D call TRBD1 (6 bases). V lost 5 bases and J 0 bases, leaving 11 bases between the germline ends. This CDR3 has 15 residues. Germline V gene sequence: CDR1 SEHNR, CDR2 FQNEAQ (reference sequence). The CDR3 loop is CASSPRGLSGNTIYF. CDR3 nucleotides: TGTGCCAGCAGCCCCAGGGGCCTCTCTGGAAACACCATATATTTT.

V gene TRBV11-3 combines with J gene TRBJ2-7; no clear D. V was trimmed by 5 bases and J by 4 bases, leaving 9 bases between them. This CDR3 spans 12 amino acids. Germline V gives CDR1 SGHNT, CDR2 YENEEA. CDR3 in DNA: TGTGCCAGCAGCGCAGATCCTTACGAGCAGTACTTC. Translated: CASSADPYEQYF.